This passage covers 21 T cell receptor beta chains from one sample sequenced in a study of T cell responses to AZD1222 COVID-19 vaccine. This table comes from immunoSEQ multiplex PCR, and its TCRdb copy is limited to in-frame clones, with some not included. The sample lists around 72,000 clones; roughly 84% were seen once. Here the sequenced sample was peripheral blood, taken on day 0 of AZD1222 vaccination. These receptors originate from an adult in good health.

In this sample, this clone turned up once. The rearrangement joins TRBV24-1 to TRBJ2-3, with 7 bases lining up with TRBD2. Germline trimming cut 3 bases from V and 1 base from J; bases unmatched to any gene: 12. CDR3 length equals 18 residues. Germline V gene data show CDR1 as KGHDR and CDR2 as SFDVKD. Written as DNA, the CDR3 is TGTGCCACCAGTGATGCAAAAAGGCCGGGGAGGGGCACAGATACGCAGTATTTT. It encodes CATSDAKRPGRGTDTQYF.

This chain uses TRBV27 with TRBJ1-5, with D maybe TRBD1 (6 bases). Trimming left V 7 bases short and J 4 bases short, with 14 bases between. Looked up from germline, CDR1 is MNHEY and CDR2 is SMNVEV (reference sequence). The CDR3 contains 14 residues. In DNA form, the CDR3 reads TGTGCCAGCAAACTAACTCAGGGGAATCAGCCCCAGCATTTT. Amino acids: CASKLTQGNQPQHF.

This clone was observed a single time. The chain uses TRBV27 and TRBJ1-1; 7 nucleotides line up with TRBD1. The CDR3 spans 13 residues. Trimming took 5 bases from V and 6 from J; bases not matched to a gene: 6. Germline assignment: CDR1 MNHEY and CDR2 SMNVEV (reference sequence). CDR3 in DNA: TGTGCCAGCAGTCCTTGGACAGGATCTGAAGCTTTCTTT. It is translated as CASSPWTGSEAFF.

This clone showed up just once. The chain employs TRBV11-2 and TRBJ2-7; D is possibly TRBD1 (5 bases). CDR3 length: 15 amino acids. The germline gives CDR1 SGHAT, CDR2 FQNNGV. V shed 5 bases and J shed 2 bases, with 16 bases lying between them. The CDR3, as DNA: TGTGCCAGCAGCAATACAGGATTGGGCGCCTACGAGCAGTACTTC. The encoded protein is CASSNTGLGAYEQYF.

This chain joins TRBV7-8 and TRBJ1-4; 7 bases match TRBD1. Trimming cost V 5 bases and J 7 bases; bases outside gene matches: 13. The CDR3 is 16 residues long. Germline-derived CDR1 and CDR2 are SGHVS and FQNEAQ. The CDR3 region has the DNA TGTGCCAGCAGCCCGGAGGGGGCGGGAAATGCTGAAAAACTGTTTTTT. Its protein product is CASSPEGAGNAEKLFF. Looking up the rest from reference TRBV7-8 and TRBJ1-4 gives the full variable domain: GAGVSQSPRYKVAKRGQDVALRCDPISGHVSLFWYQQALGQGPEFLTYFQNEAQLDKSGLPSDRFFAERPEGSVSTLKIQRTQQEDSAVYLCASSPEGAGNAEKLFFGSGTQLSVL.

The CDR3 reads CASSEFGRGPEGYTF. CDR3 bases: TGTGCCAGCAGTGAATTTGGCAGGGGGCCCGAGGGCTACACCTTC. The V call is TRBV25-1, the J call TRBJ1-2; 8 bases are a match to TRBD1. Per the germline V gene, CDR1 is MGHDK and CDR2 is SYGVNS. Trimming took 1 base from V and 8 from J; bases not matched to a gene: 9. The CDR3 extends over 15 amino acids.

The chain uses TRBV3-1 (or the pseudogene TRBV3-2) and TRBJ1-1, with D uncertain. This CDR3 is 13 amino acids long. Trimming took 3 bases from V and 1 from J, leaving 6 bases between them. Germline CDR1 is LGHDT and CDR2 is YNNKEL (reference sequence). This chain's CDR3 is CASSQQWNTEAFF. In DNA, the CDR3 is TGTGCCAGCAGCCAGCAGTGGAACACTGAAGCTTTCTTT.

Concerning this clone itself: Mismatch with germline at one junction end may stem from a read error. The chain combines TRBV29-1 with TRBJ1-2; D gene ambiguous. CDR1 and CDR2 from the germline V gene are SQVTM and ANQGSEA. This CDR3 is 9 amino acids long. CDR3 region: CSVEDPYVF. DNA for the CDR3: TGCAGCGTTGAAGACCCGTATGTCTTC.

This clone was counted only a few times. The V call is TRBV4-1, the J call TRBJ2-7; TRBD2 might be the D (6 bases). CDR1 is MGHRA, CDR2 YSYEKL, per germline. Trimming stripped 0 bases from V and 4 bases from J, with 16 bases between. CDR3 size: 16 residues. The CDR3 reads CASSQDQTSWRYEQYF. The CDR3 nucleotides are TGCGCCAGCAGCCAAGATCAAACTAGCTGGCGATACGAGCAGTACTTC.

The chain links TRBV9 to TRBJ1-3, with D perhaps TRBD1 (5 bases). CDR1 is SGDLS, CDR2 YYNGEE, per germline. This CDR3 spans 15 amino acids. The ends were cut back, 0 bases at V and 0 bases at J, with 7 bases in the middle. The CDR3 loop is CASSVEDNSGNTIYF. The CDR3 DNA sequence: TGTGCCAGCAGCGTAGAGGACAACTCTGGAAACACCATATATTTT. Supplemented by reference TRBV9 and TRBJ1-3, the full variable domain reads DSGVTQTPKHLITATGQRVTLRCSPRSGDLSVYWYQQSLDQGLQFLIQYYNGEERAKGNILERFSAQQFPDLHSELNLSSLELGDSALYFCASSVEDNSGNTIYFGEGSWLTVV.

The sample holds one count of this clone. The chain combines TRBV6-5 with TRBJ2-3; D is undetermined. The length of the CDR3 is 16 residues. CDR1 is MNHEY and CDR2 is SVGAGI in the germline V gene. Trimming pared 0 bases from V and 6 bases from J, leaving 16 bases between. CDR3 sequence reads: CASSYSGRSSTDTQYF. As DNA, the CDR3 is TGTGCCAGCAGTTACTCCGGACGTTCCAGTACCGATACGCAGTATTTT.

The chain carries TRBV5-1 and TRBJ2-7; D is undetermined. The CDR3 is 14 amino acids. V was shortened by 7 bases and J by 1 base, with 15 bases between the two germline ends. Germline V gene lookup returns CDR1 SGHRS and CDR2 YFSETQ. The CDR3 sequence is CASGPGSWSYEQYF. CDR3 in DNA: TGCGCCAGCGGTCCCGGGTCCTGGTCCTACGAGCAGTACTTC.

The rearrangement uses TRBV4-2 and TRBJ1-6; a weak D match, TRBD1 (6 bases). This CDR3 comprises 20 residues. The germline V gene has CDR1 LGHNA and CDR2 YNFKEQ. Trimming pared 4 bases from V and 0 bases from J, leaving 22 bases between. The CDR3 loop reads CASSLPRGILTSSYNSPLHF. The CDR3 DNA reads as TGTGCCAGCAGCCTTCCCAGGGGCATTCTTACCAGCTCCTATAATTCACCCCTCCACTTT.

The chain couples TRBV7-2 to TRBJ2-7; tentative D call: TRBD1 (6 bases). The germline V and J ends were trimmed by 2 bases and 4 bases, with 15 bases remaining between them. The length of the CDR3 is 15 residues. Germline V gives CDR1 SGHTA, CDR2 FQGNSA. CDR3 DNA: TGTGCCAGCAGCTTAACTTGGGACACCGGTTACGAGCAGTACTTC. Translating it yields CASSLTWDTGYEQYF. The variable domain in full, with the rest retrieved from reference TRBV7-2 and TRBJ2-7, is GAGVSQSPSNKVTEKGKDVELRCDPISGHTALYWYRQSLGQGLEFLIYFQGNSAPDKSGLPSDRFSAERTGGSVSTLTIQRTQQEDSAVYLCASSLTWDTGYEQYFGPGTRLTVT.

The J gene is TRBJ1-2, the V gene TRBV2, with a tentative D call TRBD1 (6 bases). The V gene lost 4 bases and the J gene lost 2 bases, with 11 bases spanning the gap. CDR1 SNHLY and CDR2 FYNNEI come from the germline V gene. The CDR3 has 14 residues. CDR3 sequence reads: CASSGTGMNYGYTF. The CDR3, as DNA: TGTGCCAGCAGTGGAACAGGGATGAACTATGGCTACACCTTC.

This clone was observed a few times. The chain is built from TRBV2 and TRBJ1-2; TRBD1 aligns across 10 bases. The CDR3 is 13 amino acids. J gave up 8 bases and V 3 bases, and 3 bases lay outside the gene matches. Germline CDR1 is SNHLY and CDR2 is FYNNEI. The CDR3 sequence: CASSDGTGVGYTF. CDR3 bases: TGTGCCAGCAGTGACGGGACAGGGGTCGGCTACACCTTC.

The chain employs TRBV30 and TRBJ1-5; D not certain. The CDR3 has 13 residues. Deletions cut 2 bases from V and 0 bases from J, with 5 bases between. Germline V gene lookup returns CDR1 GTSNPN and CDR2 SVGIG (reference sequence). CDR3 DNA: TGTGCCTGGAGTCTCAGTAGCAATCAGCCCCAGCATTTT. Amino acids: CAWSLSSNQPQHF.

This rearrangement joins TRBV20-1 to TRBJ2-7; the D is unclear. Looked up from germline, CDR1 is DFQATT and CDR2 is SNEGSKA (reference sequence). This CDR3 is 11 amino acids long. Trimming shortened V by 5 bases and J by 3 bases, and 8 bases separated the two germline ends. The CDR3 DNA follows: TGCAGTGCTGGACGGAACTACGAGCAGTACTTC. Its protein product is CSAGRNYEQYF.

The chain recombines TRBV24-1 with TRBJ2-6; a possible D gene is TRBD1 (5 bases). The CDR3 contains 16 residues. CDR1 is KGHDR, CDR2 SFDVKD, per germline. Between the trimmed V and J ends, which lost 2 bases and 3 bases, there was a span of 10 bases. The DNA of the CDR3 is TGTGCCACCAGTGATTCTTCAGGGTATGGGGCCAACGTCCTGACTTTC. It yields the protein CATSDSSGYGANVLTF.

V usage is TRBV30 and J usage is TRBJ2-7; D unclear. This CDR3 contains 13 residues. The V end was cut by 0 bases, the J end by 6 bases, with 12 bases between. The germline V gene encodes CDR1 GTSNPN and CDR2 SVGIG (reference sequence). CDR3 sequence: CAWSVLIQREQYF. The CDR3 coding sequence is TGTGCCTGGAGTGTACTCATCCAACGCGAGCAGTACTTC.

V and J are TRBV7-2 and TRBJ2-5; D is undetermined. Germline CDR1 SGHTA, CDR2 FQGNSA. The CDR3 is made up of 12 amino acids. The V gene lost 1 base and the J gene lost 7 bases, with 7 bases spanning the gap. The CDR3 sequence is CASSLVYGTQYF. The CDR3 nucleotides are TGTGCCAGCAGCTTAGTGTACGGGACCCAGTACTTC.